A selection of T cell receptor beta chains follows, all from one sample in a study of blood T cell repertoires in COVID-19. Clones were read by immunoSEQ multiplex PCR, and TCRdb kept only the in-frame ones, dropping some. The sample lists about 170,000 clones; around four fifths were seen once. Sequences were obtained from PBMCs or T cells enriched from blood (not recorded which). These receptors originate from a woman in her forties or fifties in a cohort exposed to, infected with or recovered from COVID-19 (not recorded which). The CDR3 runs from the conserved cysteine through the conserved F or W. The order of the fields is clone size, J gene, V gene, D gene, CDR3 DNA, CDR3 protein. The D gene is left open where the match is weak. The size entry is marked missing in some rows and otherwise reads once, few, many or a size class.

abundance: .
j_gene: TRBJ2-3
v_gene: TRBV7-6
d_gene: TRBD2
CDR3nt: TGTGCCAGCAGCCAGACTAGCGGGGGGACCACAGATACGCAGTATTTT
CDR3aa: CASSQTSGGTTDTQYF

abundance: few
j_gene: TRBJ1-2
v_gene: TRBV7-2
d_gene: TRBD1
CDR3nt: TGTGCCAGCAGCTTAGACAGGGGCGACTATGGCTACACCTTC
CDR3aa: CASSLDRGDYGYTF

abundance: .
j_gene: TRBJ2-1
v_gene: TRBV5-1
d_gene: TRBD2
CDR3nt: TGCGCCAGCAGCTTCAACCCTAATCTAGCGGGCTCCTACAATGAGCAGTTCTTC
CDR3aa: CASSFNPNLAGSYNEQFF

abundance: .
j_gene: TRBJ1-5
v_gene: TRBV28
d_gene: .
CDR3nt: TGTGCCAGCAGTTTATCCCGGTCCCCTAGCAATCAGCCCCAGCATTTT
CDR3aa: CASSLSRSPSNQPQHF

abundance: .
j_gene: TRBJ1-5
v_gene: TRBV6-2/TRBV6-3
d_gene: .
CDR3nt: TGTGCCAGCAGTTCCGACAGGCTCACTCAGCCCCAGCATTTT
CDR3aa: CASSSDRLTQPQHF

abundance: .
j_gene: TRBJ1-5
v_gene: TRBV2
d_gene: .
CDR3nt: TGTGCCAGCATGGGGGGAAACAATCAGCCCCAGCATTTT
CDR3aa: CASMGGNNQPQHF

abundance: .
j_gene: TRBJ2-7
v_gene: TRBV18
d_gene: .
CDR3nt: TGTGCCAGCTCACCACCTTCTCTGTCCGAGCAGTACTTC
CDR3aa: CASSPPSLSEQYF

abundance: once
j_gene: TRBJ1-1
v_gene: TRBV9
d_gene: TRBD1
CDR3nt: TGTGCCAGCAGCGCCCTGACAGGGCGCACTGAAGCTTTCTTT
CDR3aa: CASSALTGRTEAFF

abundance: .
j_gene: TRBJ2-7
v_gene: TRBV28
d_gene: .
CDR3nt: TGTGCCAGCACCAACCGCGGATACTCCTACGAGCAGTACTTC
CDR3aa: CASTNRGYSYEQYF

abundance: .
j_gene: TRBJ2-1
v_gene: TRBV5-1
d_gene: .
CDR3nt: TGCGCCAGCACCTGGGTGGGCATCTCAGGGAATGAGCAGTTCTTC
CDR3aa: CASTWVGISGNEQFF

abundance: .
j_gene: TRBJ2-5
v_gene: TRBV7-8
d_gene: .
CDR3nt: TGTGCCAGCAGCCGAGGGGGGGGAATTCAAGAGACCCAGTACTTC
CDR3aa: CASSRGGGIQETQYF

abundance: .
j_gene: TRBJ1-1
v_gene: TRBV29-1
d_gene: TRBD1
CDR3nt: TGCAGCGGCTCCAAGGACAGGGTGAACACTGAAGCTTTCTTT
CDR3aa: CSGSKDRVNTEAFF

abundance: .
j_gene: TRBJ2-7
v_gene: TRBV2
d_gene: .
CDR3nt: TGTGCCAGCAGTGAAATCGGCTACGAGCAGTACTTC
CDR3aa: CASSEIGYEQYF

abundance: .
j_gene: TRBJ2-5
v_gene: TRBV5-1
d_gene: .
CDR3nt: TGCGCCAGCAGCTTGGAGGGGGAGACCCAGTACTTC
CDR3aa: CASSLEGETQYF

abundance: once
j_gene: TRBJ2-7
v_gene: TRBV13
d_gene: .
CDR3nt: TGTGCCAGCAGCTATACAGGGCGCACCTCCTACGAGCAGTACTTC
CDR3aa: CASSYTGRTSYEQYF

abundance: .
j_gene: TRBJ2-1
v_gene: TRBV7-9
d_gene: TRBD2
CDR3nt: TGTGCCAGCAGCTTATCTAGCGGGAGGGGGATGAATGAGCAGTTCTTC
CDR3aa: CASSLSSGRGMNEQFF

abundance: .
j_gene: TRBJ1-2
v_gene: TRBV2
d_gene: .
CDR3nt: TGTGCCAGCAGACTGACAGGCACTAACTATGGCTACACCTTC
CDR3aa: CASRLTGTNYGYTF

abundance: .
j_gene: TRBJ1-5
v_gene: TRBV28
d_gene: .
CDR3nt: TGTGCCAGCAGTAAAAGGCTCGGGGATCAGCCCCAGCATTTT
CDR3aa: CASSKRLGDQPQHF

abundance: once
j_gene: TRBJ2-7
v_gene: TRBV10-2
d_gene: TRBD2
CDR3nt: TGCGCCAGCAGGGGAGGGAGGGAGCAGTACTTC
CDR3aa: CASRGGREQYF

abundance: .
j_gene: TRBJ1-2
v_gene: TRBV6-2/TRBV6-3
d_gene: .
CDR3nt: TGTGCCAGCAGCGAAGAGGCAGGGCGCTATGGCTACACCTTC
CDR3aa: CASSEEAGRYGYTF

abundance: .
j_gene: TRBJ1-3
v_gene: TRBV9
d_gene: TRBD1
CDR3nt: TGTGCCAGCAGCCTGACAGGGGCTGGAAACACCATATATTTT
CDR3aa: CASSLTGAGNTIYF

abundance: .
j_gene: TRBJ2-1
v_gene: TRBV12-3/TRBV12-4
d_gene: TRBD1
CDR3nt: TGTGCCAGCACCACGGGGACAGACAATGAGCAGTTCTTC
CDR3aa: CASTTGTDNEQFF

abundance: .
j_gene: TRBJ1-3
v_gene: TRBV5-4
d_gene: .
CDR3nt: TGTGCCAGCAGCAACCAGGGGAACACCATATATTTT
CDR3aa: CASSNQGNTIYF

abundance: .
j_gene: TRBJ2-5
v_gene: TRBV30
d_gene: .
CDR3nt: TGTGCCTGGAGGCCCGGGTCATTCAGCGGAGAGACCCAGTACTTC
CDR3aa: CAWRPGSFSGETQYF

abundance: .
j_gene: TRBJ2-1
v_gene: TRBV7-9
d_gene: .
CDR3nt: TGTGCCAGCAGCTTACTAGCAAATGAGCAGTTCTTC
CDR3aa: CASSLLANEQFF

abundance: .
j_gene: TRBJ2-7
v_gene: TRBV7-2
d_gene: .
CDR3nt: TGTGCCAGCAGCTCCCTTTACGAAGCCCACTACGAGCAGTACTTC
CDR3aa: CASSSLYEAHYEQYF

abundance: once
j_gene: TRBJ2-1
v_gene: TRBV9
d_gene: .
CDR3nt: TGTGCCAGCAGCGTAGGGGTGACTGCCGCCCAAAATGAGCAGTTCTTC
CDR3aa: CASSVGVTAAQNEQFF

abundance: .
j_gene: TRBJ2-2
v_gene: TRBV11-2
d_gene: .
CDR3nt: TGTGCCAGCAGCAAACAGGGTAACACCGGGGAGCTGTTTTTT
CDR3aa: CASSKQGNTGELFF

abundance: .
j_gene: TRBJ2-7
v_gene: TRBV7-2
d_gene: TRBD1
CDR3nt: TGTGCCAGCAGCTTGTCCCGGGACAGTAGGGTTTACTACGAGCAGTACTTC
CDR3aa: CASSLSRDSRVYYEQYF

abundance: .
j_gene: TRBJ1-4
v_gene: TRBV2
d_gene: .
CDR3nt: TGTGCCAGCAGTGAGTTACGACTTAATGAAAAACTGTTTTTT
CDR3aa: CASSELRLNEKLFF

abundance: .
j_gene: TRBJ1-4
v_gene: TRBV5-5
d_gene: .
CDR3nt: TGTGCCAGCAGCTTACAGCCCGATGAAAAACTGTTTTTT
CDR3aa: CASSLQPDEKLFF

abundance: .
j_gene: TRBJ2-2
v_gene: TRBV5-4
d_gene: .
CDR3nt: TGTGCCAGCAGCACAGCGGTTCGTGGCACCGGGGAGCTGTTTTTT
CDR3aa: CASSTAVRGTGELFF

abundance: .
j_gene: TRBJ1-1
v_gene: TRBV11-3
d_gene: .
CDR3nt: TGTGCCAGCAGCAAAGGCGGGGGGAACACTGAAGCTTTCTTT
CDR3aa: CASSKGGGNTEAFF

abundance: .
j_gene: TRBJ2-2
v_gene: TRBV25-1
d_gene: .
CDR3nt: TGTGCCAGCACCTTCACCGGGGAGCTGTTTTTT
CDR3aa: CASTFTGELFF

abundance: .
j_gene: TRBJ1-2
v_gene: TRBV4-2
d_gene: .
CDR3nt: TGTGCCAGCAGCCAAGAGGATGATACGGGGGGCTACACCTTC
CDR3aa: CASSQEDDTGGYTF

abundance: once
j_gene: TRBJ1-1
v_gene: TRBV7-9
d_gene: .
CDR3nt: TGTGCCAGCAGCCATCCGGGAGACACTGAAGCTTTCTTT
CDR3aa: CASSHPGDTEAFF

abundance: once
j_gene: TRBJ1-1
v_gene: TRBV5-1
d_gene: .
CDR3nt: TGCGCCAGCAGCTTGGACGGACAGAAAAACACTGAAGCTTTCTTT
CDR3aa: CASSLDGQKNTEAFF

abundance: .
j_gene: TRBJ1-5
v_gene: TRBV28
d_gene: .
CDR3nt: TGTGCCAGCAGTTTAGGCAGTTTTAGCAATCAGCCCCAGCATTTT
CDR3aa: CASSLGSFSNQPQHF

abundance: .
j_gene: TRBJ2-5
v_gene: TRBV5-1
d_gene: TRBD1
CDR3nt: TGCGCCAGCAGCTTGACAGGACAGGGCCTAGAGACCCAGTACTTC
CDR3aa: CASSLTGQGLETQYF

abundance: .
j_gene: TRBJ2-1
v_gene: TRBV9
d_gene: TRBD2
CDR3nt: TGTGCCAGCAGCGTAGGTTTTAGCGGGGGGGCGAATGAGCAGTTCTTC
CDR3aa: CASSVGFSGGANEQFF

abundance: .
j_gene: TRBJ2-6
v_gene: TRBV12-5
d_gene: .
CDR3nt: TGTGCTAGTGGTTTGGTACATTCGGAGGGCGATGGGGCCAACGTCCTGACTTTC
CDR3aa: CASGLVHSEGDGANVLTF

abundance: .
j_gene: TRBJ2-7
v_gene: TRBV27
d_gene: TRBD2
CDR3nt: TGTACCAGCAGTTTATCTAGCGGGAACAACTACGAGCAGTACTTC
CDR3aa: CTSSLSSGNNYEQYF

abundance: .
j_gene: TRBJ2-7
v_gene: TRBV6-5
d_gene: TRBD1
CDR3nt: TGTGCCAGCAGCGTTGGGACAGATTACGAGCAGTACTTC
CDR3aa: CASSVGTDYEQYF

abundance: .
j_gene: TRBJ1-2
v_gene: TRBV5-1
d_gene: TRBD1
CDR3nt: TGCGCCAGCAGCGCCGGGACAGGGGGCGGCTATGGCTACACCTTC
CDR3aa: CASSAGTGGGYGYTF

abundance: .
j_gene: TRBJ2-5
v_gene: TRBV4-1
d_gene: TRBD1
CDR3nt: TGCGCCAGCAGCCACACCGAGGACAGGAGCCTACCCTTCCAAGAGACCCAGTACTTC
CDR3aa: CASSHTEDRSLPFQETQYF

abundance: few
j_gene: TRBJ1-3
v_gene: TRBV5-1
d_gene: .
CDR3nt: TGCGCCAGCAGCCATCAGGGGCCGTACTCTGGAAACACCATATATTTT
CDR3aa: CASSHQGPYSGNTIYF

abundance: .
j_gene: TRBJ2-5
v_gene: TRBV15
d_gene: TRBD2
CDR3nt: TGTGCCACCAGCAGAGATGGGGGGGAAGAGACCCAGTACTTC
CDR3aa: CATSRDGGEETQYF

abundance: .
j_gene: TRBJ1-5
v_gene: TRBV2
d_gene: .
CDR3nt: TGTGCCAGCAGTGAACAAGCCAATAGCAATCAGCCCCAGCATTTT
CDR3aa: CASSEQANSNQPQHF

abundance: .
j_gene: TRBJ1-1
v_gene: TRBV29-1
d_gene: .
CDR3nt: TGCAGCGTCCGGGACACGGGCACTGAAGCTTTCTTT
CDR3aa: CSVRDTGTEAFF

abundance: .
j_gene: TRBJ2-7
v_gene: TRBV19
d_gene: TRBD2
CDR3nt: TGTGCCAGTAGACGAGCGGGAGCGTCTGGCGAGCAGTACTTC
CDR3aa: CASRRAGASGEQYF

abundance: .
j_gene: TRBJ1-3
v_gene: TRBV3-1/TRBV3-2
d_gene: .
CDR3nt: TGTGCCAGCAGCCAAGAGTTCGGACGGGACACCGTCAACACCATATATTTT
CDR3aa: CASSQEFGRDTVNTIYF

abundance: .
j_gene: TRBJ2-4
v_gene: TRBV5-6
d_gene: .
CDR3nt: TGTGCCAGCAGCTTTACAGGGGAGGTCAACATTCAGTACTTC
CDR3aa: CASSFTGEVNIQYF

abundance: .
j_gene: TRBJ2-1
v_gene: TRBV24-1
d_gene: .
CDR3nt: TGTGCCACTGGTCTCAAGAGCTCCTACAATGAGCAGTTCTTC
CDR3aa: CATGLKSSYNEQFF

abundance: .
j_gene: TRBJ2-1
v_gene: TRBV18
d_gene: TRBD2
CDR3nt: TGTGCCAGCTCACCCGCCGGGACTAGTTATCCGGGAGAGCAGTTCTTC
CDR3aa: CASSPAGTSYPGEQFF

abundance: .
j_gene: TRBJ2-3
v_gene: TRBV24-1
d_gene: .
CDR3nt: TGTGCCACCAGTGATTCGGGGGGCCGGAGGCAGTATTTT
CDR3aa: CATSDSGGRRQYF

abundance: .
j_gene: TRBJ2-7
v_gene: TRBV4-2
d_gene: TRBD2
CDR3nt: TGTGCCAGCAGCCAAATGGGGACTAGCGGGGGCTACGAGCAGTACTTC
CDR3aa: CASSQMGTSGGYEQYF

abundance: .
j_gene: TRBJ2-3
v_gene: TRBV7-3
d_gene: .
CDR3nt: TGTGCCAGCAGCTTAAATTTGGCGGGCGGAGATACGCAGTATTTT
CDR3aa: CASSLNLAGGDTQYF

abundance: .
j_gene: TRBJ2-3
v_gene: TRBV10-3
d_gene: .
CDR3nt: TGTGCCATCAGGAAGGCCGGGACATCTAGCACAGATACGCAGTATTTT
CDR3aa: CAIRKAGTSSTDTQYF

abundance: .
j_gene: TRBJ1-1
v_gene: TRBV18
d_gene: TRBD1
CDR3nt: TGTGCCAGCTCGCGCGGACAGGCCCCAGGCACTGAAGCTTTCTTT
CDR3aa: CASSRGQAPGTEAFF